The rows below give T cell receptor beta chains drawn from one sample of a study of cytomegalovirus exposure and HLA in healthy donors. Only in-frame clones appear in the TCRdb table, and some are missing; sequencing was by immunoSEQ multiplex PCR. Of roughly 120,000 clones listed, roughly 89% are singletons. Sequences were obtained from PBMCs. These receptors all stem from a woman between 18 and 29 years old in good health and CMV-seronegative. The conserved cysteine and the conserved F or W are not part of the CDR3 here.

cdr3_length: 12; v_call: TRBV28; j_call: TRBJ2-1; cdr3_aa: ASSRLAGVHEQF
cdr3_length: 14; v_call: TRBV4-2; j_call: TRBJ1-5; cdr3_aa: ASSQDSVTSNQPQH
cdr3_length: 14; v_call: TRBV21-1; j_call: TRBJ2-2; cdr3_aa: ASSPGLAENTGELF
cdr3_length: 14; v_call: TRBV4-2; j_call: TRBJ2-1; cdr3_aa: ASSQETASGINEQF
cdr3_length: 14; v_call: TRBV5-1; j_call: TRBJ2-2; cdr3_aa: ASSLGAQANTGELF
cdr3_length: 13; v_call: TRBV5-4; j_call: TRBJ1-2; cdr3_aa: ASSRRTGGNYGYT
cdr3_length: 12; v_call: TRBV5-5; j_call: TRBJ2-1; cdr3_aa: ASSTGTALNEQF
cdr3_length: 11; v_call: TRBV10-1; j_call: TRBJ2-5; cdr3_aa: ASSMGWEETQY
cdr3_length: 14; v_call: TRBV19; j_call: TRBJ2-5; cdr3_aa: ASSRPGLAGEETQY
cdr3_length: 13; v_call: TRBV7-9; j_call: TRBJ2-5; cdr3_aa: ASSVEAGVQETQY
cdr3_length: 13; v_call: TRBV18; j_call: TRBJ2-5; cdr3_aa: ASSPADRVQETQY
cdr3_length: 12; v_call: TRBV28; j_call: TRBJ1-1; cdr3_aa: ASKRGRVDTEAF
cdr3_length: 10; v_call: TRBV29-1; j_call: TRBJ2-1; cdr3_aa: SVSSSYNEQF
cdr3_length: 12; v_call: TRBV19; j_call: TRBJ1-5; cdr3_aa: ASIHRGVNQPQH
cdr3_length: 11; v_call: TRBV7-3; j_call: TRBJ2-3; cdr3_aa: ASSSGWTDTQY
cdr3_length: 11; v_call: TRBV6-1; j_call: TRBJ2-7; cdr3_aa: ASSEGRNYEQY
cdr3_length: 14; v_call: TRBV5-1; j_call: TRBJ2-3; cdr3_aa: ASSLVQGRVTDTQY
cdr3_length: 13; v_call: TRBV7-2; j_call: TRBJ2-1; cdr3_aa: ASSLNSGGAGEQF
cdr3_length: 14; v_call: TRBV28; j_call: TRBJ2-1; cdr3_aa: ASSPFLRESGNEQF
cdr3_length: 12; v_call: TRBV15; j_call: TRBJ2-7; cdr3_aa: ATSFGTGTYEQY
cdr3_length: 12; v_call: TRBV11-2; j_call: TRBJ1-2; cdr3_aa: ASSLPPGGRGYT
cdr3_length: 12; v_call: TRBV5-1; j_call: TRBJ2-5; cdr3_aa: ASGLGEVWETQY
cdr3_length: 11; v_call: TRBV30; j_call: TRBJ1-4; cdr3_aa: AWSDRANEKLF
cdr3_length: 12; v_call: TRBV4-2; j_call: TRBJ2-7; cdr3_aa: ASSQDLRGLALY
cdr3_length: 14; v_call: TRBV4-3; j_call: TRBJ2-7; cdr3_aa: ASSASRTSGPYEQY
cdr3_length: 13; v_call: TRBV5-5; j_call: TRBJ1-3; cdr3_aa: ASSLGTGAGNTIY
cdr3_length: 14; v_call: TRBV5-6; j_call: TRBJ1-4; cdr3_aa: ASSLVAGGRGEKLF
cdr3_length: 14; v_call: TRBV4-3; j_call: TRBJ2-3; cdr3_aa: ASSRILSEGRDTQY
cdr3_length: 13; v_call: TRBV4-2; j_call: TRBJ2-3; cdr3_aa: ASSRGTGLTDTQY
cdr3_length: 11; v_call: TRBV5-1; j_call: TRBJ1-1; cdr3_aa: ASSPQGDTEAF
cdr3_length: 11; v_call: TRBV10-3; j_call: TRBJ1-2; cdr3_aa: AISEQQLYGYT
cdr3_length: 13; v_call: TRBV10-3; j_call: TRBJ2-3; cdr3_aa: AISESLAQTDTQY